A selection of T cell receptor beta chains follows, all from one sample in a study of cytotoxic CD8 clonotypes in ibrutinib-treated CLL. Using immunoSEQ multiplex PCR, the repertoire was profiled, and TCRdb retains in-frame clones only, with some absent. This table has some 140,000 clones, around 93% appearing once. This sample comprised PBMCs, obtained after 12 months of ibrutinib treatment. The receptors come from a human donor with chronic lymphocytic leukemia. Each CDR3 is given with its conserved first and last residue. The order of the fields is clone size, D gene, J gene, V gene, CDR3 DNA, CDR3 protein. A D gene is named only where the DNA matches it firmly. Where a row states a size, it is once, few, many or the class of an expanded clone; other rows omit it.

>-|-|TRBJ2-7|TRBV10-2
TGCGCCAGCAGTGGAGGCGGGTACTACGAGCAGTACTTC
CASSGGGYYEQYF
>-|-|TRBJ2-7|TRBV19
TGTGCCAGTAGTATGCTGGAACACTCCTACGAGCAGTACTTC
CASSMLEHSYEQYF
>few|-|TRBJ1-2|TRBV7-6
TGTGCCAGCAGCTTGGGGGGGACTGTATATGGCTACACCTTC
CASSLGGTVYGYTF
>-|-|TRBJ2-7|TRBV7-2
TGTGCCAGCAGCTTAGGCTTGGGGGAGCAGTACTTC
CASSLGLGEQYF
>-|TRBD1|TRBJ2-1|TRBV6-6
TGTGCCAGTGCCGACAGGGGATACAATGAGCAGTTCTTC
CASADRGYNEQFF
>-|-|TRBJ2-7|TRBV30
TGTGCCTGGAGTGTACCCTCAGAGAGCTCCTACGAGCAGTACTTC
CAWSVPSESSYEQYF
>-|-|TRBJ2-1|TRBV18
TGTGCCAGCTCTCGTCCGGTACTCAATGAGCAGTTCTTC
CASSRPVLNEQFF
>-|-|TRBJ1-3|TRBV28
TGTGCCAGCAATGGACAGCCGAGCTCTGGAAACACCATATATTTT
CASNGQPSSGNTIYF
>-|TRBD2|TRBJ2-5|TRBV2
TGTGCCAGCAGTCGGGAGCTAGCGGGAGAGGCGGAGACCCAGTACTTC
CASSRELAGEAETQYF
>-|-|TRBJ1-4|TRBV18
TGTGCCAGCTCACCGCCGAAGGCAACTAATGAAAAACTGTTTTTT
CASSPPKATNEKLFF
>-|-|TRBJ2-7|TRBV7-2
TGTGCCAGCAGCTTAGGGACTGGCTACGAGCAGTACTTC
CASSLGTGYEQYF
>-|TRBD1|TRBJ2-7|TRBV30
TGTGCCTGGAGGCCGGGACAGAAGACTTACGAGCAGTACTTC
CAWRPGQKTYEQYF